Detailed here is one T cell receptor (beta chain). The data were taken from a study of shared clonotypes between healthy human individuals. Adult Caucasians living in Nashville, Tennessee made up all of the donors. TCRdb's copy holds only in-frame clones and misses some; the assay was immunoSEQ multiplex PCR. Among 2 million to 2.5 million clones listed, over 85% were seen once. This receptor was identified in a man between 18 and 29 years old in good health. Some clones in this sample may be carry-over from other donors' samples. What was sequenced was naive CD4+ T cells from PBMCs. The subset here: CD45RA+ positively selected.

The CDR3 DNA sequence: TGTGCCAGCACCTCAAGCACAGGGAGGGTAGGGGGCTACACCTTC. It encodes CASTSSTGRVGGYTF. This chain uses TRBV6-1 with TRBJ1-2; TRBD1 is a possible D gene (6 bases). The germline V gene has CDR1 MNHNS and CDR2 SASEGT. V lost 7 bases, J lost 8 bases, and 23 bases lay in between. The CDR3 contains 15 residues.